This TCR beta chain stems from a study of control samples from healthy donors and cancer patients. Profiling relied on immunoSEQ multiplex PCR, and the TCRdb table lists in-frame clones only, not all of them. The table records around 100,000 clones, more than 85% of them present only once. V lost 0 bases and J 8 bases, leaving 10 bases between the germline ends. The CDR3 covers 13 residues. Per germline, CDR1 MNHEY and CDR2 SVGAGI. The origin of this receptor is a woman in her fifties or sixties in good health. The V and J genes are TRBV6-5 and TRBJ1-2; unclear D gene. Sequencing input: blood. Here the CDR3 reads CASSYSPREGYTF. The CDR3 nucleotides read TGTGCCAGCAGTTACTCTCCAAGGGAGGGCTACACCTTC.